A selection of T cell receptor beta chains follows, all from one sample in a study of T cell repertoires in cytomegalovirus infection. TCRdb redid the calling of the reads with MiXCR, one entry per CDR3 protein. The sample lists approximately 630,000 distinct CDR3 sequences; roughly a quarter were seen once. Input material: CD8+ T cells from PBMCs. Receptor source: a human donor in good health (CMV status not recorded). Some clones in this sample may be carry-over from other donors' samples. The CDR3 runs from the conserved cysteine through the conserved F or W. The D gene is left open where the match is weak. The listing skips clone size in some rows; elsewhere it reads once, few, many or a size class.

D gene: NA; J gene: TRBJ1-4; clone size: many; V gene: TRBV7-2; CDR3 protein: CASSLPRELGKLFF; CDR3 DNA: TGTGCCAGCAGCTTACCAAGAGAGCTTGGAAAACTGTTTTTT
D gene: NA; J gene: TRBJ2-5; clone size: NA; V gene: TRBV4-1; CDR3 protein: CASSPPGLVVGKTQYF; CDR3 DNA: TGCGCCAGCAGCCCCCCCGGACTGGTGGTGGGGAAGACCCAGTACTTC
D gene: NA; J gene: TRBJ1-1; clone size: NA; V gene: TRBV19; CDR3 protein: CASSIAAGAWTEAFF; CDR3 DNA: TGTGCCAGTAGTATAGCAGCAGGGGCTTGGACTGAAGCTTTCTTT
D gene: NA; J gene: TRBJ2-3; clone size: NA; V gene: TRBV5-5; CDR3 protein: CVSSRGGLTSTDTQYF; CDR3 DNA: TGTGTCAGCAGCCGGGGCGGGCTTACGAGCACAGATACGCAGTATTTT
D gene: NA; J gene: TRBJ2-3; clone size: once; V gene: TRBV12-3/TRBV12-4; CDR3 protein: CVSHQGWSTDTQYF; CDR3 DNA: TGTGTCAGTCACCAGGGATGGAGCACAGATACGCAGTATTTT
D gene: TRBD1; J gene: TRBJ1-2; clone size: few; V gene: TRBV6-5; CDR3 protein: CASSYSQGTYGYTF; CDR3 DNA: TGTGCCAGCAGTTACTCACAGGGGACCTATGGCTACACCTTC
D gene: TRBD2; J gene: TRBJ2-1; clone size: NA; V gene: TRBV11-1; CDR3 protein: CASKASGGIYNEQFF; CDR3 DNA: TGTGCCAGCAAGGCTAGCGGGGGGATTTACAATGAGCAGTTCTTC
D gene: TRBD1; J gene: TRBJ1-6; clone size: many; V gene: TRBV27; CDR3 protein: CASSLSRQGAPPLHF; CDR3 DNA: TGTGCCAGCAGCCTCTCTCGACAGGGGGCACCACCCCTCCACTTT
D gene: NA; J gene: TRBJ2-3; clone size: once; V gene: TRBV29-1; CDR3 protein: CSVEDLPRGDTDTQYF; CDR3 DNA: TGCAGCGTTGAAGATCTTCCCAGGGGCGACACAGATACGCAGTATTTT
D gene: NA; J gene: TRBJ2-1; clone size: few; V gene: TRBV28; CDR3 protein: CASSWSLSGNEQFF; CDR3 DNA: TGTGCCAGCAGTTGGTCTCTGTCGGGGAATGAGCAGTTCTTC
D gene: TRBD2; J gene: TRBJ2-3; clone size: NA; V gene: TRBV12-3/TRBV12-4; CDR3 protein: CASSPRGGDGDTQYF; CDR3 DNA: TGTGCCAGCAGTCCTCGGGGAGGGGATGGAGATACGCAGTATTTT
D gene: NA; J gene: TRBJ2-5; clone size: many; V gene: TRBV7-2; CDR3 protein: CASSLGDETQYF; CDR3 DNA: TGTGCCAGCAGCTTAGGGGATGAGACCCAGTACTTC
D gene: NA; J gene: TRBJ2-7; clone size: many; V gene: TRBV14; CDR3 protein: CASSQDNEGGFSFYEQYF; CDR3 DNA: TGTGCCAGCAGCCAAGATAACGAAGGTGGATTCTCCTTCTACGAGCAGTACTTC
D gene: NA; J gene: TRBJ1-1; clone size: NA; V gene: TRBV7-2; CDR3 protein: CASSLTNLPGQGYNTEAFF; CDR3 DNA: TGTGCCAGCAGCTTAACAAATCTCCCTGGGCAGGGATATAACACTGAAGCTTTCTTT
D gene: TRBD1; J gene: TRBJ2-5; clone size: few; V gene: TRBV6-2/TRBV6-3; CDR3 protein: CASIRRDRAKETQYF; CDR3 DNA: TGTGCCAGCATTCGGAGGGACAGGGCTAAAGAGACCCAGTACTTC
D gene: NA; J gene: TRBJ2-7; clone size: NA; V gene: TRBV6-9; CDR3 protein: CASSYSRGWGREQYF; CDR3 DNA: TGTGCCAGCAGTTATTCGCGGGGATGGGGGCGCGAGCAGTACTTC
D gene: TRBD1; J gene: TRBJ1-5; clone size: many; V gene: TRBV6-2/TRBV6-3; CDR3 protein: CASSEGQMVNQPQHF; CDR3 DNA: TGTGCCAGCAGTGAGGGACAGATGGTTAATCAGCCCCAGCATTTT
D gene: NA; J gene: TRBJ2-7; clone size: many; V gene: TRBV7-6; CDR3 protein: CASSASGTLFREQYF; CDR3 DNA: TGTGCCAGCAGCGCCTCCGGGACCCTCTTCAGAGAGCAGTACTTC
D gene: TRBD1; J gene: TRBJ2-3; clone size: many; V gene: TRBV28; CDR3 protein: CASRSRTGSTDTQYF; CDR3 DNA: TGTGCCAGCAGATCTCGGACAGGGAGCACAGATACGCAGTATTTT
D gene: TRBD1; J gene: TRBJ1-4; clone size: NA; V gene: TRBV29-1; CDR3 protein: CSVIGGPTNEKLFF; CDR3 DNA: TGCAGCGTTATAGGGGGCCCAACTAATGAAAAACTGTTTTTT
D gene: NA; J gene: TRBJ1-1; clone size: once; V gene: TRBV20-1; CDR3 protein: CSALGVGNTEAFF; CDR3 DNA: TGCAGTGCTCTAGGGGTCGGGAACACTGAAGCTTTCTTT
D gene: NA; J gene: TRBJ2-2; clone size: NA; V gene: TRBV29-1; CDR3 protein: CSVRGDSGELFF; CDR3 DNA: TGCAGCGTTCGGGGGGACAGCGGGGAGCTGTTTTTT
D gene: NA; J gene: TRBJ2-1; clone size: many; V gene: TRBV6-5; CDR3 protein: CASGTGLAGNEQFF; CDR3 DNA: TGTGCCAGCGGAACTGGTCTGGCAGGCAATGAGCAGTTCTTC
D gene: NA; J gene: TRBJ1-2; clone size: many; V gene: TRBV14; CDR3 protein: CASSQAGRNYGYTF; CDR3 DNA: TGTGCCAGCAGCCAAGCTGGCCGCAACTATGGCTACACCTTC